This record looks at one T cell receptor (beta chain) sequence and its context. The sample belongs to a study of blood T cell repertoires in COVID-19. Study summary: There were acute and convalescent COVID-19 samples, and they came from the United States, Italy and Spain. The analysed material was cDNA or gDNA that came from T cells, B-cell-depleted T cells, or PBMCs.

As processed by the authors: Scientists estimated how many nucleated cells there were by amplifying reference gene primers. The assay was immunoSEQ multiplex PCR, and TCRdb's table has in-frame clones only and misses some. V and J calls and clone size come straight from that table; D and trimming were deduced from the DNA. The sample lists 170,000 or so clones, approximately 90% occurring once. Trimming at V came to 3 bases and at J to 1 base, leaving 6 bases not matched to a gene. This CDR3 is built from 16 residues. Germline V gene sequence: CDR1 SGDLS, CDR2 YYNGEE. This clonotype originated in a middle-aged man with acute or convalescent COVID-19. The chain is built from TRBV9 and TRBJ2-2; 7 positions agree with TRBD2. The sample was peripheral blood. CDR3: CASSAPRGVNTGELFF. The CDR3 DNA sequence: TGTGCCAGCAGCGCCCCTCGGGGGGTGAACACCGGGGAGCTGTTTTTT.